This entry concerns a single T cell receptor beta chain. No antigen is known for it. No per-base quality is available; no much larger clone lies one base away. This sample includes further DNA sequences coding for the same CDR3. From a lookup of the germline V gene, CDR1 and CDR2 are LGHNT and FRNRAP. Its CDR3 holds 16 amino acids, cysteine through phenylalanine. Of the read, only the CDR3 DNA is kept; its 48 bases are in frame from base 1. V drops 4 bases and J drops 4 bases, leaving 16 bases in between. The sample originates from a study of cytomegalovirus exposure and HLA in healthy donors (dated by TCRdb to 2016 to 2017). Background for the entire study: In an earlier analysis of approximately 500 of the donors, 250 to 350 Gb of sequence data and some 100 million unique TCR beta sequences from roughly 180 million T cells were reported. An early release that covered roughly 600 HLA-typed donors contained around 300 gigabases of sequencing data and about 93 million unique TCR sequences. The genetic ancestry cluster associated with self-reported Caucasian donors included 65% to 90% of the 398 genotyped donors. The aim of the study was to test whether cataloging public T cell receptors could identify signatures of past pathogen exposure. The study used immunosequencing to profile the T cell repertoires of about 670 subjects and linked those repertoires to cytomegalovirus serostatus. Along with the approximately 650-subject first cohort, a separate validation cohort of approximately 110 different subjects was used. The study combined high-throughput TCR immunosequencing, statistical association of individual TCRs with disease status, and machine learning to predict cytomegalovirus infection status. A later analysis re-examined previously published TCR beta repertoires from over 500 donors and added high-resolution HLA genotyping to investigate patterns of TCR occurrence. In the later analysis, no new phenotypic data were used to find candidate immune exposures; instead, reliance was placed on TCR beta sequences and their occurrence across donors. An earlier analysis of around 640 of the donors used high-throughput TCR beta sequencing to judge whether each TCR beta V gene segment behaved as functional or pseudogenic. Donor age, sex, ethnicity and CMV serostatus were compiled alongside the repertoire data. A later genetic analysis used genome-wide SNP genotypes for about three fifths of the 666 donors, treating that subset as a discovery cohort. Every discovery cohort repertoire had been produced on one sequencing platform. HLA typing included class I and class II loci at four-digit resolution. The number of typed donors differed by locus: 629-630 for A, B, C, DRB1 and DQB1; approximately 520 for DQA1; some 590 for DPA1; and roughly 490 for DPB1. About 5 DR-DQ haplotypes were handled as single units for association and clustering, since linkage in the cohort was strong. Across some 400 genotyped donors of the cohort, an average of about 240,000 unique TCR beta nucleotide sequences per donor were sequenced, and 15% to 20% of those sequences were non-productive.

Overall results and qualifications from the work: Most TCR sequences were observed very rarely across donors, whereas some public TCRs were present in many individuals. A further reported finding was that TCR beta sequences accurately predicted the HLA-A and HLA-B alleles for most subjects in the first cohort. According to a later analysis, parvovirus B19, influenza, CMV and Epstein-Barr virus appeared linked to several top co-occurrence clusters. In vitro tests confirmed that three of the cytomegalovirus-associated TCR beta chains recognize cytomegalovirus antigens. In a later genetic analysis, a missense DCLRE1C variant was associated with V-gene and J-gene trimming of TCR beta chains, and the association was replicated in an independent cohort. A later analysis found that most CMV-associated TCR beta chains appeared HLA-restricted, with HLA associations seemingly driven largely by CMV exposure. A later genetic analysis reported fewer N-insertions in productive TCRs among donors in an Asian-associated ancestry cluster than the roughly 620-donor mean. Specific HLA alleles were associated with 15,000 to 20,000 TCR beta sequences at a false discovery rate of 0.05 in a later analysis. Immune exposure information for the cohort was limited to CMV serostatus. An earlier analysis of several hundred of the donors showed that most TCR beta V segments appeared in productive rearrangements either about 90% or about 30% of the time, which broadly matched IMGT annotations. In a later analysis, HLA-associated TCR beta chains were found to be more clonally expanded and to have lower generation probabilities than equally common non-associated chains. It was suggested by the authors that the approach could potentially be generalized to other disease states and immunological phenotypes. Sequencing depth was assumed to be roughly uniform across donors in the presence/absence analyses, though that assumption may not hold. In this cohort, only TCR beta chains were sequenced, and detectable features were limited by the absence of alpha or paired-chain data. A total of 150 to 200 TCR beta chains were listed by the study as associated with cytomegalovirus. Because HLA typing was unavailable for some donors at each locus, only the typed subset was used in association tests. The sequencing pipeline was judged likely to have produced a cluster of highly shared sequence variants as a technical artifact. In both the original and validation cohorts, the classifier was reported to diagnose cytomegalovirus status with high specificity and sensitivity. Assigning TCR associations to individual alleles was difficult when HLA alleles, especially DR and DQ, strongly co-occurred. Because the 87-base-pair reads could not distinguish some IMGT-functional V segments, including TRBV6-2 and TRBV6-3, those segments were excluded. The earlier analysis of 587 of the donors excluded around 17 rarely observed V segments, including chromosome 9 orphons, because counts were too low. In a later analysis, the rate of TCR association differed among HLA loci, with DRB1 alleles having the most associated TCRs and HLA-C alleles having the fewest. Correlated functional status among segregating V segments might reflect linkage disequilibrium, but an unknown experimental factor could not be ruled out.

The method was the immunoSEQ multiplex PCR assay. The multiplex PCR relied on a mix of 60 forward primers for TCR Vbeta segments and 13 reverse primers for TCR Jbeta segments. A multiplex PCR assay on genomic DNA amplified the CDR3 region of rearranged TCR beta genes. The Illumina HiSeq System was used to sequence the amplified TCR beta libraries as 87-base-pair reads. Under the source paper's analysis protocol: A later analysis tallied roughly 80 million unique TCR beta chains across the 666 repertoires, and some 10 million of those chains were shared by two or more donors. Raw reads were error-corrected and collapsed into unique sequences with a nearest-neighbor algorithm that merged closely related sequences to remove PCR and sequencing errors. Alignment of CDR3 sequences to IMGT reference sequences was used to assign V, D and J gene segments. For a sequence to be retained, at least a six-nucleotide match to both a V gene segment and a J gene segment was required. Rearrangements were classified as productive when the CDR3 lacked stop codons and remained in frame with V and J, and all other rearrangements were classified as non-productive. Following IMGT convention, CDR3 was defined as the stretch from the second conserved V-encoded cysteine up to the conserved J-encoded phenylalanine. In an earlier analysis of more than 550 of the donors, sequences lacking an unambiguous match to a single V gene segment were excluded. In an earlier analysis of roughly 500 of the donors, V segments were called functional above 56.7% productive rearrangements and were called segregating when the between-donor standard deviation exceeded 5%. To diagnose cytomegalovirus status from the catalog of TCR beta chain sequences, a statistical classification framework was built. In a later analysis, V and J genes were assigned by comparing TCR nucleotide sequences against IMGT/GENE-DB human TR gene sequences. Using the TCRdist pipeline, a later analysis assigned CDR3 sequences along with most-parsimonious VDJ recombination scenarios. In a later analysis, each TCR beta chain was defined by its CDR3 amino acid sequence together with its V-gene family, and reads without a unique V-gene family were excluded. In a later analysis, fewer than 600 highly shared, low-generation-probability nucleotide sequences were removed to address suspected cross-contamination and a sequencing artifact. A later analysis calculated a clonal expansion index for each public chain from normalized within-repertoire ranks of inferred template counts. In a later analysis, generation probabilities were computed using a VDJ recombination model fitted to out-of-frame rearrangements, and the results were checked against IGoR. In a later analysis, hypergeometric tests were used to score TCR-TCR, TCR-HLA and TCR-CMV co-occurrence, with a repertoire-size bias correction applied to TCR pairs. A later analysis estimated false discovery rates by permuting HLA or CMV assignments 20 times. In a later analysis, co-occurring TCRs were grouped using DBSCAN, and TCRdist sequence similarity was added for clustering within HLA-allele-positive subsets. Co-occurrence clustering excluded repertoires with fewer than 30,000 or more than 120,000 public chains, plus five with anomalous nucleotide sharing. TCRdb holds this immuneACCESS table with in-frame rearrangements only. Some clones are missing; in checked studies, unresolved V genes explain under half, and the rest has no known cause. From that table come the V and J calls and clone size; the DNA was used to work out D and trimming. The sample profile shows around 220,000 clones; about 75% of them were found once. The ten biggest clones cover roughly 2% of the sample.

The cohort consisted of 670 or so healthy bone marrow donors. At the time of sampling, every cohort member was nominally healthy, though immune exposures that went unrecorded were likely present. The donor tested CMV seronegative, placing the donor among the roughly 400 seronegative members of the cohort. Each donor provided a peripheral blood sample, and peripheral blood mononuclear cells were used for TCR beta sequencing. Genomic DNA was extracted from the blood cell samples with the Qiagen DNeasy Blood Extraction Kit. The chain uses TRBV12-5 and TRBJ1-4; the D region possibly corresponds to TRBD1 (6 bases align). The sequence came from a man younger than 30 in good health and CMV-seronegative. The sample consisted of PBMCs. In nucleotides, the sequence is TGTGCTAGTGGTTCTCCCCAACAGGGATTTAATGAAAAACTGTTTTTT. This is translated as CASGSPQQGFNEKLFF.